Below, 15 T cell receptor beta chains from the same sample are listed, as sequenced in a study of shared clonotypes between healthy human individuals. Assay used: immunoSEQ multiplex PCR; TCRdb lists only in-frame clones, some missing. The table includes about 2 million clones, roughly 95% detected once. Sequencing was performed on naive CD4+ T cells sorted from blood. The subset was: CD45RA+ positively selected. Source of these receptors: a man in his late teens or twenties in good health.

The rearrangement uses TRBV5-1 and TRBJ1-3; D not certain. The V gene lost 1 base and the J gene lost 0 bases, with 11 bases spanning the gap. Per germline, CDR1 SGHRS and CDR2 YFSETQ. CDR3 length: 16 amino acids. The CDR3 spells CASSLSGGTSGNTIYF. Here the CDR3 DNA reads TGCGCCAGCAGCTTGAGCGGCGGAACCTCTGGAAACACCATATATTTT.

V and J are TRBV27 and TRBJ2-2; D may be TRBD1 or TRBD2 (6 bases each). CDR3 size: 16 residues. Germline CDR1 is MNHEY and CDR2 is SMNVEV (reference sequence). Trimming took off 8 bases at V and 6 bases at J, with 22 bases between the two ends. The CDR3 here is CASRQGLGGGAGELFF. CDR3 in DNA: TGTGCCAGCCGTCAAGGTTTGGGGGGCGGGGCCGGGGAGCTGTTTTTT.

DNA of the CDR3: TGTGCCAGCAGCGTAGGTTCGTCCGCAACTAATGAAAAACTGTTTTTT. Protein product: CASSVGSSATNEKLFF. The chain links TRBV9 to TRBJ1-4; no clear D gene. The CDR3 spans 16 residues. Germline V gives CDR1 SGDLS, CDR2 YYNGEE. Trimming cost V 0 bases and J 0 bases, with 9 bases left between them. Full variable domain (missing parts from reference TRBV9 and TRBJ1-4): DSGVTQTPKHLITATGQRVTLRCSPRSGDLSVYWYQQSLDQGLQFLIQYYNGEERAKGNILERFSAQQFPDLHSELNLSSLELGDSALYFCASSVGSSATNEKLFFGSGTQLSVL.

A note on this clone: Other DNA sequences from this sample encode an identical CDR3 as well. V is TRBV2 and J is TRBJ1-5; D unclear. V lost 5 bases, J lost 2 bases, and 4 bases lay in between. CDR1 SNHLY and CDR2 FYNNEI come from the germline V gene. The CDR3 totals 12 residues. The DNA of the CDR3 is TGTGCCAGCAGTAGGGGCAATCAGCCCCAGCATTTT. This sequence encodes CASSRGNQPQHF.

The gene calls are TRBV27 and TRBJ2-7, with 7 positions matching TRBD2. From germline, CDR1 is MNHEY and CDR2 SMNVEV (reference sequence). This CDR3 is built from 13 residues. After removal of 2 bases from V and 7 bases from J, the junction contained 5 bases not matched to a gene. CDR3 in amino acids: CASSLNGRGEQYF. In DNA form, the CDR3 reads TGTGCCAGCAGTTTAAATGGGAGGGGTGAGCAGTACTTC.

CDR3 sequence: CASSLKVRSLSGANVLTF. CDR3 bases: TGTGCCAGCAGCTTAAAAGTCAGGTCACTCTCTGGGGCCAACGTCCTGACTTTC. This chain joins TRBV7-3 and TRBJ2-6; no definite D call. This CDR3 spans 18 amino acids. Germline V gene lookup returns CDR1 SGHTA and CDR2 FQGTGA. The V and J ends lost 1 base and 0 bases respectively, with 13 bases between them.

V is TRBV10-2 and J is TRBJ1-4, with a weak D call TRBD1 (5 bases). The CDR3 totals 12 residues. Trimming took 11 bases from V and 8 from J, leaving 15 bases between them. Germline CDR1 reads WSHSY; CDR2 reads SAAADI. CDR3 nucleotide sequence: TGCGCCGGGACCCGGACGGTAGAAAAACTGTTTTTT. It specifies CAGTRTVEKLFF.

CDR3 DNA sequence: TGTGCCATTAGGACAGGGGAGAACGAGCAGTACTTC. Its translation is CAIRTGENEQYF. The chain carries TRBV5-4 and TRBJ2-7; 9 bases agree with TRBD1. The CDR3 covers 12 residues. Germline CDR1 SGHNT, CDR2 YYREEE (reference sequence). V dropped 9 bases and J dropped 5; count of bases not matched to a gene: 6.

This clone was seen once. Other nucleotide sequences from this sample produce the same CDR3. The V and J genes are TRBV5-1 and TRBJ1-4; D not resolved. Germline-derived CDR1 and CDR2 are SGHRS and YFSETQ. Trimming took 4 bases from V and 0 from J, leaving 10 bases between them. The length of the CDR3 is 15 residues. The CDR3 spells CASSLQFATNEKLFF. Written as DNA, the CDR3 is TGCGCCAGCAGCCTACAGTTCGCAACTAATGAAAAACTGTTTTTT.

The CDR3 nucleotides are TGTGCCAGCAGCCCCCCGGGTAGGGATACGCAGTATTTT. Amino acids: CASSPPGRDTQYF. The V and J genes are TRBV28 and TRBJ2-3; D is uncertain. The V end was cut by 6 bases, the J end by 6 bases, with 13 bases between. Germline V gene data show CDR1 as MDHEN and CDR2 as SYDVKM. The CDR3 length is 13 residues.

The rearrangement links TRBV7-2 to TRBJ2-3; 8 nucleotides agree with TRBD2. V trimming: 0 bases; J trimming: 3 bases; junction bases outside the gene matches: 2. The CDR3 runs 15 residues. The V gene's germline CDR1 is SGHTA and CDR2 FQGNSA. CDR3 protein: CASSLASGATDTQYF. For the CDR3, the DNA is TGTGCCAGCAGCTTAGCTAGCGGGGCAACAGATACGCAGTATTTT.

The genes are TRBV18 and TRBJ1-4, with D tentatively TRBD1 (5 bases). CDR3 length: 13 amino acids. V lost 10 bases and J 5 bases, leaving 14 bases between the germline ends. Germline lookup yields CDR1 KGHSH and CDR2 LQKENI. The CDR3 region has the DNA TGTGCCACACAAGGGGCACTCAATGAAAAACTGTTTTTT. As protein: CATQGALNEKLFF.

Worth noting for this clone: The same CDR3 also results from other DNA sequences found in this sample. The genes are TRBV30 and TRBJ1-1; 8 nucleotides line up with TRBD1. With V trimmed by 0 bases and J by 4 bases, 4 bases remained unmatched. The germline V gene encodes CDR1 GTSNPN and CDR2 SVGIG (reference sequence). The CDR3 is 14 residues long. The CDR3 region has the DNA TGTGCCTGGAGTGTAATCACAGGGGGCACTGAAGCTTTCTTT. The encoded protein is CAWSVITGGTEAFF.

The chain employs TRBV5-1 and TRBJ2-1; weak D call: TRBD1 (6 bases). Germline V gives CDR1 SGHRS, CDR2 YFSETQ. Deletions cut 3 bases from V and 5 bases from J, with 12 bases between. The CDR3 has 14 amino acids. CDR3 in DNA: TGCGCCAGCAGCTCAGGGGACACCCACAATGAGCAGTTCTTC. It encodes CASSSGDTHNEQFF.

In this sample, this clone turned up once. This sequence joins TRBV25-1 and TRBJ1-1; 7 nucleotides align to TRBD1. Germline V lookup: CDR1 MGHDK, CDR2 SYGVNS. The CDR3 contains 14 residues. V was clipped by 8 bases and J by 3 bases; unmatched bases: 9. The CDR3 region is CASSRGQSYTEAFF. CDR3 sequence (DNA): TGTGCCAGCTCACGGGGACAGAGCTACACTGAAGCTTTCTTT.